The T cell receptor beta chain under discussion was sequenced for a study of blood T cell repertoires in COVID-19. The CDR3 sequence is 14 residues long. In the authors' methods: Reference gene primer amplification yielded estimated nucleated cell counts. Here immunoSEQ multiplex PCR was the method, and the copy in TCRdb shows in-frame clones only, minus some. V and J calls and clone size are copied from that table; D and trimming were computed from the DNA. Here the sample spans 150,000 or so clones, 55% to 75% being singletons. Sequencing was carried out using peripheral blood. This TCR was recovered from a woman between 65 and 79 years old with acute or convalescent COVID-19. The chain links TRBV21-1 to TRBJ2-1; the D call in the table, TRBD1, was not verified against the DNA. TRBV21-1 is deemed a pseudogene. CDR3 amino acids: CASSRGTVNNEQFF. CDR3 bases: TGTGCCAGCAGCAGAGGGACAGTGAATAATGAGCAGTTCTTC.